The TCR beta chain under discussion was sequenced for a study of blood T cell repertoires in COVID-19. This clone was counted a few times. CDR3 length: 20 residues. Per germline, CDR1 LGHDT and CDR2 YNNKEL (reference sequence). The trim removed 1 base at V and 0 bases at J, leaving 12 bases unmatched. Some clones are missing from TCRdb's copy, which holds only in-frame ones; the method was immunoSEQ multiplex PCR. The sample gives around 31,000 clones, 80% to 90% of which show up once; roughly 24% is in the top ten. The V and J genes are TRBV3-1 (or the pseudogene TRBV3-2) and TRBJ2-1; TRBD2 matches at 10 bases. This sequence was found in a human donor with active COVID-19. The donor label of this sample is uncertain. Source material: peripheral blood. CDR3: CASSQAMTAGGLFSYNEQFF. CDR3 coding DNA: TGTGCCAGCAGCCAAGCCATGACAGCGGGAGGGCTTTTCTCCTACAATGAGCAGTTCTTC.